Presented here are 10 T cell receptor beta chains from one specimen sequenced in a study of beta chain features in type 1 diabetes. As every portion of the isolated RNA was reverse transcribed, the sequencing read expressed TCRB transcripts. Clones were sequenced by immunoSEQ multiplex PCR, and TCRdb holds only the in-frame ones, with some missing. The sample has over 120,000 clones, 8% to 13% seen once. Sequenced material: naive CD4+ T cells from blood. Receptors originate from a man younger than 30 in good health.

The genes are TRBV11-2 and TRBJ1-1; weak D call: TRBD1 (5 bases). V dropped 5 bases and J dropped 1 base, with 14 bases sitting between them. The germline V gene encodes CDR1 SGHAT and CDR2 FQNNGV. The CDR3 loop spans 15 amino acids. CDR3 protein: CASSPRQSPNTEAFF. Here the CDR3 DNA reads TGTGCCAGCAGCCCGAGACAGAGCCCGAACACTGAAGCTTTCTTT.

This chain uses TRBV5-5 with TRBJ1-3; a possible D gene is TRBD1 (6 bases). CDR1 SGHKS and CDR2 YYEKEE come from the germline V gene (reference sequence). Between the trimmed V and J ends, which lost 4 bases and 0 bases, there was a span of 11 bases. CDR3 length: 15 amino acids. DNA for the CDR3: TGTGCCAGCAGCAGGACAGATCTCTCTGGAAACACCATATATTTT. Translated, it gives CASSRTDLSGNTIYF.

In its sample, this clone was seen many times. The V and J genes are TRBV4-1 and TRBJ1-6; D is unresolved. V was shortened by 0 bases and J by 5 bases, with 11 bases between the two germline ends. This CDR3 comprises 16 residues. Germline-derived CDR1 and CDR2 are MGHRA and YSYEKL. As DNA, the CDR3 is TGCGCCAGCAGCCAAGAGAGGGCCTCGGATAATTCACCCCTCCACTTT. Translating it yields CASSQERASDNSPLHF.

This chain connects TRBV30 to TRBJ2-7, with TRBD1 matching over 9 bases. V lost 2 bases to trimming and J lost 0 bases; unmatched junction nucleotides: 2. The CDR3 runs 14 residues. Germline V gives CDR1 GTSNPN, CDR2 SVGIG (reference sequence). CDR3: CAWSQTGGSYEQYF. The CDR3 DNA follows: TGTGCCTGGAGTCAGACAGGGGGCTCCTACGAGCAGTACTTC.

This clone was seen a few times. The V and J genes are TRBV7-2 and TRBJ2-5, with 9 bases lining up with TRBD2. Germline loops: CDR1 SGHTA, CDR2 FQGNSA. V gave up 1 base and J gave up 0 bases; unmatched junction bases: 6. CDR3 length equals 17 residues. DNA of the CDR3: TGTGCCAGCAGCTTAGGAGTCCAGCGGGGGGACCAAGAGACCCAGTACTTC. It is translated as CASSLGVQRGDQETQYF.

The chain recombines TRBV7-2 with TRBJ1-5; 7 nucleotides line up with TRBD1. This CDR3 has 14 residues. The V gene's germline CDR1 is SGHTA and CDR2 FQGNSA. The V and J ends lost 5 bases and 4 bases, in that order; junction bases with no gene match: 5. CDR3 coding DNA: TGTGCCAGCAGCGGAGGGACAGAGAATCAGCCCCAGCATTTT. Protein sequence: CASSGGTENQPQHF.

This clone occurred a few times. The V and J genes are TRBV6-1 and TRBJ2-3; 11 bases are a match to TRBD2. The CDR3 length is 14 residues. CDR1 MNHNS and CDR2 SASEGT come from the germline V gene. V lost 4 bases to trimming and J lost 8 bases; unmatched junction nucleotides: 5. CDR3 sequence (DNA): TGTGCCAGCAGTGTTAGCGGGGGGGTTAGTACGCAGTATTTT. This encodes CASSVSGGVSTQYF.

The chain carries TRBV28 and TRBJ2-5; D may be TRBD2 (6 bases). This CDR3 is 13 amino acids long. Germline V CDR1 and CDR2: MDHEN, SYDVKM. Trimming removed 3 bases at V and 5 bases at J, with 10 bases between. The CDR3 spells CASSFSGGETQYF. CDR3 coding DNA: TGTGCCAGCAGTTTTTCAGGAGGGGAGACCCAGTACTTC.

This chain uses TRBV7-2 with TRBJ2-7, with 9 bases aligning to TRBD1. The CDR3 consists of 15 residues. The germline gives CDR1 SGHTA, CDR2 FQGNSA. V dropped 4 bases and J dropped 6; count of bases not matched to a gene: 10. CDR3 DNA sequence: TGTGCCAGCAGCTCGGCCGGGACAGGGTCATCCGAGCAGTACTTC. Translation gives CASSSAGTGSSEQYF.

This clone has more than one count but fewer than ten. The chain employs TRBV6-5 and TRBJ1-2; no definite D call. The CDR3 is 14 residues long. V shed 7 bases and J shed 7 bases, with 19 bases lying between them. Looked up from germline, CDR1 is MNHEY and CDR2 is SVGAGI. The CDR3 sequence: CASTVEEDTRGYTF. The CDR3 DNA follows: TGTGCCAGCACCGTTGAGGAGGATACCCGTGGCTACACCTTC.